This T cell receptor beta chain was sequenced during a study of blood T cells in healthy people across ages (dated by TCRdb to the mid-2010s). As for the study more broadly: Template switching captured roughly one uniquely barcoded TCR beta cDNA molecule per two T cells in model experiments. The study measured age-related changes in TCR beta repertoire diversity using deep sequencing normalized with unique cDNA molecular identifiers. The donors were divided into four age groups: young (average about 16 years), middle-aged (roughly 42), aged (approximately 59) and long-lived (around 80). For two donors (one aged 18 to 30 and one aged 80 or older), the study analyzed two additional independent replicas of 1 million unique cDNA reads from the same blood draw. Donors of different ages were randomly distributed across sequencing lanes to avoid experimental bias.

The library was built by means of 5' RACE. Sequencing took place on an Illumina HiSeq 2500. A second PCR of about 6 to 11 cycles was run with a J-beta primer mix and a sample-barcoded 5' primer. Each TCR beta cDNA molecule received a unique molecular identifier from a template-switch 5' adaptor carrying 12 random nucleotides. Each sample yielded at least 3 million CDR3-containing paired-end reads. First-strand cDNA was synthesized from all RNA with the Mint cDNA synthesis kit, primed by a TRBC-specific oligonucleotide. Following uracil-DNA glycosylase treatment, all cDNA underwent a first 18-cycle PCR with the universal primers M1SS and BC2_uni_R. Regarding the original processing steps: Normalization of each sample was performed by random selection of 1 million high-quality reads, each carrying a distinct molecular identifier. Instead of being binned into consensus sequences, reads with shared molecular identifiers were discarded. MiTCR, run with a Q25 quality threshold and the strictest error-elimination algorithm, handled CDR3 identification, clonotype clustering and error correction. A nonparametric unseen species model with Euler transformation was used to estimate lower-bound total TCR beta diversity. TCRdb cleaned the public reads at Q25 with fastp, built clones with MiXCR and kept in-frame beta chains. Rows are combined by CDR3 protein, so each entry shows the most common genes and DNA. The V and J calls follow TCRdb's processing rather than the paper's. Across this sample there are 550,000 to 650,000 distinct CDR3 sequences, with approximately 30% seen only once. Clones ranked in the top ten supply about a sixth of the sample.

Systemically healthy Caucasian individuals from Russia, some 38 in total and aged roughly 6 to 95 years, were included as donors. Each donor gave 8 to 10 milliliters of peripheral blood, drawn into EDTA-treated Vacutainer tubes. Ficoll-Paque density-gradient centrifugation was used to isolate PBMCs, with at least 7 million per sample. Trizol reagent was used to extract total RNA from PBMCs, with at least 6 micrograms per sample. For every donor, an aliquot of PBMCs went through flow cytometry to measure the percentages of naive CD45RAhigh/CD27high T cells. Results the study describes overall, beyond this receptor: Donor CMV infection status was unknown, potentially confounding age-related changes in expanded clonotypes. Total diversity estimates from one million sequenced T cells were considered lower bounds and underestimates. Because profiling used bulk unsorted PBMCs, naive and antigen-experienced compartments could not be compared conclusively. There was a strong correlation between observed TCR beta diversity and the percentage of naive T cells measured by flow cytometry. As age increased, observed TCR beta diversity per million T cells dropped in a roughly linear way, and a significant reduction was already evident by age around 41. Compared with the aged group, the long-lived group had more naive CD4+ T cells, fewer expanded clones and increased TCR diversity, a pattern suggesting age selection.

The sample holds many counts of this clonotype. Its antigen remains undetermined. No much larger clone is present one base from it, and per-base qualities are unavailable. Measured from the cysteine to the phenylalanine, the CDR3 is 15 residues long. The only DNA kept is the CDR3, 45 bases in frame from the first base. Relative to germline, V is missing 5 bases and J is missing 1 base, with 9 bases of the junction outside any gene match. CDR1 and CDR2, looked up from the germline V gene (reference sequence), are SGHNT and YYREEE. Source material: blood. The chain is encoded by TRBV5-4 joined to TRBJ2-7; the junction holds 7 bases that match TRBD1. The receptor comes from a woman of 80 years or more in good health. The CDR3 protein is CASSANRGPSYEQYF. The DNA reads as follows: TGTGCCAGCAGTGCGAACAGGGGTCCGTCCTACGAGCAGTACTTC.